The next 17 T cell receptor beta chains were all read from a single sample in a study of CD8 T cells in ankylosing spondylitis. TCRdb analysed the 5' RACE reads with MiXCR anew, one entry per CDR3 protein. The table lists 200,000 to 300,000 distinct CDR3 sequences, around 25% of them singletons, with roughly 0.67% in the top ten. The sample taken for sequencing was blood, either unsorted or a sorted T cell fraction (not recorded which). Receptors originate from a male donor with ankylosing spondylitis or in good health (not recorded which).

In this sample, this clonotype turned up many times. The gene calls are TRBV2 and TRBJ2-3; possible D gene TRBD1, 6 bases. From germline, CDR1 is SNHLY and CDR2 FYNNEI. The CDR3 has 14 amino acids. The germline V and J ends were trimmed by 6 bases and 2 bases, with 12 bases remaining between them. The CDR3 nucleotides read TGTGCCAGCAGAGTACAGGGCCCCACAGATACGCAGTATTTT. It specifies CASRVQGPTDTQYF.

The chain joins TRBV10-2 to TRBJ1-6; TRBD1 agrees at 12 bases. This CDR3 has 15 residues. After removal of 5 bases from V and 10 bases from J, the junction contained 6 bases not matched to a gene. Germline CDR1 and CDR2: WSHSY and SAAADI. The CDR3 is CASSRDRGQGSPLHF. CDR3 nucleotide sequence: TGCGCCAGCAGTCGGGACAGGGGGCAAGGATCACCCCTCCACTTT.

This clonotype was seen more than once but under ten times. The chain employs TRBV20-1 and TRBJ2-3; a weak D match, TRBD2 (6 bases). The germline V gene has CDR1 DFQATT and CDR2 SNEGSKA (reference sequence). V gave up 5 bases and J gave up 5 bases, with 17 bases separating them. The CDR3 consists of 14 residues. CDR3 DNA sequence: TGCAGTGCTGACGGGACTCTCGTTGGAGATACGCAGTATTTT. Residues: CSADGTLVGDTQYF.

The chain employs TRBV5-6 and TRBJ2-5; tentatively, D is TRBD1 (6 bases). The germline V and J ends were trimmed by 4 bases and 7 bases, with 14 bases remaining between them. Germline values: CDR1 SGHDT, CDR2 YYEEEE. The CDR3 extends over 13 amino acids. The CDR3 nucleotides read TGTGCCAGCAGCCGAGGGGGTCAGGGGACCCAGTACTTC. This gives the protein CASSRGGQGTQYF.

This clonotype was found a few times. The chain joins TRBV7-9 to TRBJ2-1; D might be TRBD1 or TRBD2, each matching 6 bases. V was shortened by 5 bases and J by 3 bases, with 8 bases between the two germline ends. Germline values: CDR1 SEHNR, CDR2 FQNEAQ (reference sequence). The CDR3 loop spans 13 amino acids. CDR3 region: CASSRGDYNEQFF. For the CDR3, the DNA is TGTGCCAGCAGCAGGGGGGACTACAATGAGCAGTTCTTC.

The J gene is TRBJ2-3, the V gene TRBV7-2, with a possible D match to TRBD1 (5 bases). V dropped 6 bases and J dropped 5 bases, with 12 bases sitting between them. The CDR3 consists of 13 residues. Germline V CDR1 and CDR2: SGHTA, FQGNSA. This chain's CDR3 is CASRRQRQDTQYF. The CDR3, as DNA: TGTGCCAGCAGGCGACAGCGTCAAGATACGCAGTATTTT.

The chain carries TRBV20-1 and TRBJ2-4; D gene uncertain. The CDR3 covers 16 residues. V lost 0 bases to trimming and J lost 0 bases, with 12 bases between them. Germline V CDR1 and CDR2: DFQATT, SNEGSKA (reference sequence). CDR3 nucleotide sequence: TGCAGTGCTAGAGATGGGGAACATGTAGCCAAAAACATTCAGTACTTC. Encoded protein: CSARDGEHVAKNIQYF.

This clonotype has a count of ten or more. This chain links TRBV7-8 with TRBJ1-5, with 8 bases identical to TRBD1. Germline V gene sequence: CDR1 SGHVS, CDR2 FQNEAQ. CDR3 length equals 15 residues. Germline trimming cut 4 bases from V and 3 bases from J; bases unmatched to any gene: 5. CDR3 in amino acids: CASSSQGGINQPQHF. CDR3 sequence (DNA): TGTGCCAGCAGCTCACAGGGGGGTATCAATCAGCCCCAGCATTTT.

This clonotype showed up many times. The V call is TRBV29-1, the J call TRBJ1-1; no firm D call. From germline, CDR1 is SQVTM and CDR2 ANQGSEA. The CDR3 has 12 residues. DNA of the CDR3: TGCAGTTCCGGGGAGATGGGGACTGAAGCTTTCTTT. This gives the protein CSSGEMGTEAFF. The whole variable domain, filled in from reference TRBV29-1 and TRBJ1-1, reads SAVISQKPSRDICQRGTSLTIQCQVDSQVTMMFWYRQQPGQSLTLIATANQGSEATYESGFVIDKFPISRPNLTFSTLTVSNMSPEDSSIYLCSSGEMGTEAFFGQGTRLTVV.

In its sample, this clonotype was seen many times. This rearrangement joins TRBV15 to TRBJ2-7; no firm D call. The CDR3 runs to 12 residues. V gave up 0 bases and J gave up 5 bases, with 5 bases separating them. CDR1 and CDR2 from the germline V gene are LNHNV and YYDKDF (reference sequence). CDR3 sequence (DNA): TGTGCCACCAGCAGAGATGCTAACGAGCAGTACTTC. Its translation: CATSRDANEQYF.

This clonotype was observed a few times. The chain joins TRBV28 to TRBJ1-5; D not certain. Trimming took 2 bases from V and 7 from J, leaving 6 bases between them. CDR3 size: 12 residues. Germline V lookup: CDR1 MDHEN, CDR2 SYDVKM. DNA of the CDR3: TGTGCCAGCAGTTTAACTCAGCAGCCCCAGCATTTT. Residues: CASSLTQQPQHF. The full variable domain, rest sourced from reference TRBV28 and TRBJ1-5, is DVKVTQSSRYLVKRTGEKVFLECVQDMDHENMFWYRQDPGLGLRLIYFSYDVKMKEKGDIPEGYSVSREKKERFSLILESASTNQTSMYLCASSLTQQPQHFGDGTRLSIL.

The chain combines TRBV10-3 with TRBJ2-5; D is possibly TRBD2 (6 bases). This CDR3 is built from 12 residues. V shed 0 bases and J shed 9 bases, with 8 bases lying between them. Germline CDR1 is ENHRY and CDR2 is SYGVKD. The CDR3 DNA is TGTGCCATCAGTGAGTCGGAGGGACCCCAGTACTTC. Translating gives CAISESEGPQYF.

This clonotype was seen repeatedly, ten times or more. The V call is TRBV12-3 or TRBV12-4, the J call TRBJ2-1; D is perhaps TRBD2 (6 bases). The CDR3 extends over 15 amino acids. V lost 1 base and J lost 9, with 16 bases in between. CDR3 DNA sequence: TGTGCCAGCAGTTTAGTGGAGGTAGCGGCGAGTGAGCAGTTCTTC. Translated, it gives CASSLVEVAASEQFF.

V is TRBV3-1 and J is TRBJ2-1; D is uncertain. Germline CDR1 LGHDT, CDR2 YNNKEL (reference sequence). V lost 4 bases to trimming and J lost 6 bases, with 10 bases between them. CDR3 length: 13 amino acids. The CDR3 protein is CASSPNWGNEQFF. The CDR3 DNA follows: TGTGCCAGCAGCCCCAACTGGGGCAATGAGCAGTTCTTC.

This clonotype was recorded a few times. The chain employs TRBV9 and TRBJ2-1, with 8 bases matching TRBD2. The CDR3 consists of 15 residues. J lost 7 bases, V lost 5 bases, and 11 bases had no gene match. Germline V gene data show CDR1 as SGDLS and CDR2 as YYNGEE. CDR3: CASSVTGGLSNEQFF. The CDR3 DNA follows: TGTGCCAGCAGTGTCACGGGGGGGCTATCAAATGAGCAGTTCTTC.

The rearrangement joins TRBV6-1 to TRBJ2-7, with D tentatively TRBD1 or TRBD2 (5 bases each). V lost 6 bases and J 0 bases, leaving 12 bases between the germline ends. CDR1 and CDR2 (germline): MNHNS, SASEGT. The CDR3 totals 14 residues. For the CDR3, the DNA is TGTGCCAGCAGCCCCGGGACGCACTCCTACGAGCAGTACTTC. This translates into CASSPGTHSYEQYF.

This chain joins TRBV12-3 or TRBV12-4 and TRBJ2-7, with D perhaps TRBD1 (6 bases). V lost 7 bases, J lost 6 bases, and 19 bases lay in between. The length of the CDR3 is 14 residues. The CDR3: CASTPGQGSGEQYF. CDR3 nucleotides: TGTGCCAGCACCCCGGGACAAGGGTCGGGCGAGCAGTACTTC.